The rows below give T cell receptor beta chains drawn from one sample of a study of control samples from healthy donors and cancer patients. Repertoires were generated with immunoSEQ multiplex PCR, while TCRdb's copy carries only in-frame clones and drops some. The sample lists around 100,000 clones, roughly nine tenths occurring once. The sample consisted of blood. These receptors all come from a woman aged 50 to 65 in good health. Each CDR3 is given with its conserved first and last residue. The order of the fields is D gene, J gene, V gene, clone size, CDR3 DNA, CDR3 protein. D genes are given only for firm matches. Clone size is shown for a subset of rows, as once, few, many or a class of expanded clone.

d_gene: .; j_gene: TRBJ2-2; v_gene: TRBV6-4; abundance: .; CDR3nt: TGTGCCAGCAGTGATAAAAGGGAAAACACCGGGGAGCTGTTTTTT; CDR3aa: CASSDKRENTGELFF
d_gene: .; j_gene: TRBJ1-2; v_gene: TRBV20-1; abundance: .; CDR3nt: TGCAGTGCTAGTAGGGCAGGGGTTGTGGGTGGCTACACCTTC; CDR3aa: CSASRAGVVGGYTF
d_gene: TRBD1; j_gene: TRBJ1-3; v_gene: TRBV6-2/TRBV6-3; abundance: .; CDR3nt: TGTGCCAGCAGCACCGGGACAGCGACGAACACCATATATTTT; CDR3aa: CASSTGTATNTIYF
d_gene: .; j_gene: TRBJ1-3; v_gene: TRBV9; abundance: .; CDR3nt: TGTGCCAGCAGCGTAGAAGCTTTCTCTGGAAACACCATATATTTT; CDR3aa: CASSVEAFSGNTIYF
d_gene: TRBD2; j_gene: TRBJ2-5; v_gene: TRBV9; abundance: .; CDR3nt: TGTGCCAGCAGTGTAGGAGGACTAGCGGGAATGGAGACCCAGTACTTC; CDR3aa: CASSVGGLAGMETQYF
d_gene: TRBD2; j_gene: TRBJ2-3; v_gene: TRBV10-3; abundance: .; CDR3nt: TGTGCCATCAGTGAGTACCTAGCGGGAATAGGGATCACAGATACGCAGTATTTT; CDR3aa: CAISEYLAGIGITDTQYF
d_gene: TRBD2; j_gene: TRBJ2-7; v_gene: TRBV7-9; abundance: .; CDR3nt: TGTGCCAGCAGCCCTAGCGGGGTAAGCTCCTACGAGCAGTACTTC; CDR3aa: CASSPSGVSSYEQYF
d_gene: .; j_gene: TRBJ2-1; v_gene: TRBV24-1; abundance: .; CDR3nt: TGTGCCACCAGTGATCCGGATCTCGCCAGGGCGGCTATCAATGAGCAGTTCTTC; CDR3aa: CATSDPDLARAAINEQFF
d_gene: .; j_gene: TRBJ2-1; v_gene: TRBV7-9; abundance: .; CDR3nt: TGTGCCAGCAGCTTAGAATTCAGGGATGAGCAGTTCTTC; CDR3aa: CASSLEFRDEQFF
d_gene: TRBD2; j_gene: TRBJ2-5; v_gene: TRBV4-1; abundance: .; CDR3nt: TGCGCCAGCAGCCAAGCCCCCCCGCGGGGGAAGCAAGAGACCCAGTACTTC; CDR3aa: CASSQAPPRGKQETQYF
d_gene: .; j_gene: TRBJ2-2; v_gene: TRBV5-4; abundance: few; CDR3nt: TGTGATCCCCGGGAGCTGTTTTTT; CDR3aa: CDPRELFF
d_gene: .; j_gene: TRBJ2-5; v_gene: TRBV5-8; abundance: few; CDR3nt: TGTGCCAGCAGCTTACGGACAGCCCAAGAGACCCAGTACTTC; CDR3aa: CASSLRTAQETQYF
d_gene: TRBD1; j_gene: TRBJ2-2; v_gene: TRBV5-6; abundance: .; CDR3nt: TGTGCCAGCACCTTGTTGACAGGGCCCCCCGGGGAGCTGTTTTTT; CDR3aa: CASTLLTGPPGELFF
d_gene: .; j_gene: TRBJ1-5; v_gene: TRBV2; abundance: .; CDR3nt: TGTGCCAGCAGTGATCGAGACAGGAGCAATCAGCCCCAGCATTTT; CDR3aa: CASSDRDRSNQPQHF
d_gene: TRBD1; j_gene: TRBJ1-5; v_gene: TRBV4-3; abundance: .; CDR3nt: TGCGCCAGCAGCCAAGATCTTACAGGGGGCGGTTATCAGCCCCAGCATTTT; CDR3aa: CASSQDLTGGGYQPQHF
d_gene: .; j_gene: TRBJ1-1; v_gene: TRBV29-1; abundance: .; CDR3nt: TGCAGCGTTGGGGTCAGGAAGAACACTGAAGCTTTCTTT; CDR3aa: CSVGVRKNTEAFF
d_gene: .; j_gene: TRBJ1-5; v_gene: TRBV5-1; abundance: .; CDR3nt: TGCGCCAGCAGCCCGGGAGGGGACACCAATCAGCCCCAGCATTTT; CDR3aa: CASSPGGDTNQPQHF
d_gene: TRBD1; j_gene: TRBJ2-1; v_gene: TRBV11-3; abundance: .; CDR3nt: TGTGCCAGCAGCTTGTTCCAGGGGGCCCAGAATGAGCAGTTCTTC; CDR3aa: CASSLFQGAQNEQFF
d_gene: .; j_gene: TRBJ2-5; v_gene: TRBV3-1/TRBV3-2; abundance: .; CDR3nt: TGTGCCAGCAGCCAGGGACTGGCTCGGCAGACCCAGTACTTC; CDR3aa: CASSQGLARQTQYF
d_gene: TRBD1; j_gene: TRBJ2-7; v_gene: TRBV10-2; abundance: .; CDR3nt: TGCGCCAGCAGTGGACAGGGGGACGAGCAGTACTTC; CDR3aa: CASSGQGDEQYF
d_gene: TRBD2; j_gene: TRBJ2-1; v_gene: TRBV9; abundance: .; CDR3nt: TGTGCCAGCAGCGCACCCCCATGGACTAGCGGGGACAATGAGCAGTTCTTC; CDR3aa: CASSAPPWTSGDNEQFF
d_gene: .; j_gene: TRBJ2-5; v_gene: TRBV3-1/TRBV3-2; abundance: .; CDR3nt: TGTGCCAGCAGCCGGGGGGACCAAGAGACCCAGTACTTC; CDR3aa: CASSRGDQETQYF
d_gene: .; j_gene: TRBJ2-1; v_gene: TRBV18; abundance: .; CDR3nt: TGTGCCAGCTCCCCTGGGGGGAGCCATGAGCAGTTCTTC; CDR3aa: CASSPGGSHEQFF
d_gene: TRBD1; j_gene: TRBJ1-5; v_gene: TRBV5-1; abundance: .; CDR3nt: TGCGCCAGCAGCCGAACAGGGGGCGCGGGACAGCCCCAGCATTTT; CDR3aa: CASSRTGGAGQPQHF
d_gene: TRBD2; j_gene: TRBJ2-1; v_gene: TRBV18; abundance: .; CDR3nt: TGTGCCAGCTCGCCCACCCCAGCGGGGGGGTACAATGAGCAGTTCTTC; CDR3aa: CASSPTPAGGYNEQFF
d_gene: .; j_gene: TRBJ2-4; v_gene: TRBV20-1; abundance: .; CDR3nt: TGCAGTGCTAGTTACTTTCGGGACATTCAGTACTTC; CDR3aa: CSASYFRDIQYF
d_gene: TRBD1; j_gene: TRBJ1-4; v_gene: TRBV5-5; abundance: .; CDR3nt: TGTGCCAGCAGCTTGGTCGGACAGGGAGGTGGACTGTTTTTT; CDR3aa: CASSLVGQGGGLFF
d_gene: TRBD2; j_gene: TRBJ2-1; v_gene: TRBV9; abundance: .; CDR3nt: TGTGCCAGCAGCCCCAGACTAGCGGGAGATCCCAATGAGCAGTTCTTC; CDR3aa: CASSPRLAGDPNEQFF
d_gene: .; j_gene: TRBJ2-5; v_gene: TRBV11-2; abundance: .; CDR3nt: TGTGCCAGCAGCCCAAGGACTAACCGGGCAGGGACCCAGTACTTC; CDR3aa: CASSPRTNRAGTQYF
d_gene: .; j_gene: TRBJ1-1; v_gene: TRBV7-6; abundance: .; CDR3nt: TGTGCCAGCAGCTTAGATGGTGTAGCTTTCTTT; CDR3aa: CASSLDGVAFF
d_gene: .; j_gene: TRBJ1-4; v_gene: TRBV29-1; abundance: .; CDR3nt: TGCAGCGTTGAAAGACGGGGGGCAACTAATGAAAAACTGTTTTTT; CDR3aa: CSVERRGATNEKLFF
d_gene: TRBD1; j_gene: TRBJ1-1; v_gene: TRBV7-9; abundance: .; CDR3nt: TGTGCCAGCAGCTCCGGGACAGGGAACACTGAAGCTTTCTTT; CDR3aa: CASSSGTGNTEAFF
d_gene: .; j_gene: TRBJ1-5; v_gene: TRBV19; abundance: .; CDR3nt: TGTGCCAGTAGTATGGGGGACCTTGGGAGCAATCAGCCCCAGCATTTT; CDR3aa: CASSMGDLGSNQPQHF